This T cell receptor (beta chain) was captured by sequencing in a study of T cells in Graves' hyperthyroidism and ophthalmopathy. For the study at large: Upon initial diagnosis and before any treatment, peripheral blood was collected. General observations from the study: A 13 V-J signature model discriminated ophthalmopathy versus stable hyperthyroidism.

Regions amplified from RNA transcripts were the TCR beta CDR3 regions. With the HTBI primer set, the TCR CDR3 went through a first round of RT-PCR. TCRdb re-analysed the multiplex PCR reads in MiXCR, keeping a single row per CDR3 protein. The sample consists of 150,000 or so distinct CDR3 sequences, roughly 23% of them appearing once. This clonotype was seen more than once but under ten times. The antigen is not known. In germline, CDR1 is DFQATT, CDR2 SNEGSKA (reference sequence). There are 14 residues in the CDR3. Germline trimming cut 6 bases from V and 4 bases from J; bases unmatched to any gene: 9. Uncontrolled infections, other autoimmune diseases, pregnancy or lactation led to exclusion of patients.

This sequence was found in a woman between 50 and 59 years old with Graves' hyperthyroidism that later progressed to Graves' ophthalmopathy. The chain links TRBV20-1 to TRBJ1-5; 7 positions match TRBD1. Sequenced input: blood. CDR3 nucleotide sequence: TGCAGTGCGGAGACGACAGGGAGGAATCAGCCCCAGCATTTT. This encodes CSAETTGRNQPQHF.